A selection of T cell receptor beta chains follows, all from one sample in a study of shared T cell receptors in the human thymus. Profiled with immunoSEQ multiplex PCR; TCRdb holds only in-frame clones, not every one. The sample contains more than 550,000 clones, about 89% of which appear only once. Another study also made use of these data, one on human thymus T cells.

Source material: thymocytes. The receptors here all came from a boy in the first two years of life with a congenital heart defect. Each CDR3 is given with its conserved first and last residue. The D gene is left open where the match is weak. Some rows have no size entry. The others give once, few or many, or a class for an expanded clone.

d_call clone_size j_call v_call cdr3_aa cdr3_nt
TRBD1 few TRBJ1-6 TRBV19 CASSEGTGPNSPLHF TGCGCCAGTAGTGAGGGGACAGGGCCCAATTCACCCCTCCACTTT
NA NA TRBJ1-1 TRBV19 CASRSRLGDTEAFF TGTGCCAGTAGGTCACGACTCGGGGACACTGAAGCTTTCTTT
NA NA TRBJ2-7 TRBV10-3 CAISESRASYEQYF TGTGCCATCAGTGAGTCGAGGGCCTCCTACGAGCAGTACTTC
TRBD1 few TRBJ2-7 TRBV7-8 CASSHKDRGGLYEQYF TGTGCCAGCAGCCACAAGGACAGGGGGGGACTCTACGAGCAGTACTTC
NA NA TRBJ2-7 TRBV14 CASSRLNSGPDYEQYF TGTGCCAGCAGCCGCCTTAACAGCGGGCCTGACTACGAGCAGTACTTC
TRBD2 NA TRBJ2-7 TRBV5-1 CASSLGLAESSYEQYF TGCGCCAGCAGCTTGGGGCTAGCGGAAAGCTCCTACGAGCAGTACTTC
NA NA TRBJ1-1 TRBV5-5 CASSPGTNDTEAFF TGTGCCAGCAGTCCCGGGACAAACGACACTGAAGCTTTCTTT
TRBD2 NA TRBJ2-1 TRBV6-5 CASSLAGGRYNEQFF TGTGCCAGCAGCTTAGCGGGGGGGAGATACAATGAGCAGTTCTTC
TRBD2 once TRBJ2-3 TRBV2 CAKKAGGIPDTQYF TGTGCCAAAAAAGCGGGAGGGATCCCAGATACGCAGTATTTT
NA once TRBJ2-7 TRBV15 CATSRDRPGGGYEQYF TGTGCCACCAGCAGAGATCGGCCGGGTGGTGGCTACGAGCAGTACTTC
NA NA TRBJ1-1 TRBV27 CASSLHKNTEAFF TGTGCCAGCAGTTTACACAAGAACACTGAAGCTTTCTTT
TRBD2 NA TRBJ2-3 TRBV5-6 CASRTSGRTDTQYF TGTGCCAGCAGAACTAGCGGCCGCACAGATACGCAGTATTTT
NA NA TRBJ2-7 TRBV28 CASSLCGLGGYEQYF TGTGCCAGCAGTTTATGCGGGTTAGGGGGCTACGAGCAGTACTTC
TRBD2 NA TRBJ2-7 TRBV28 CASSSLAGDLGEQYF TGTGCCAGCAGTTCCCTAGCGGGGGACCTGGGAGAGCAGTACTTC
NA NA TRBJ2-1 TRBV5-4 CASSLARGDYNEQFF TGTGCCAGCAGCTTGGCCAGGGGGGACTACAATGAGCAGTTCTTC
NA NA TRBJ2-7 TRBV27 CASSLGPITGAPREQYF TGTGCCAGCAGTTTAGGGCCGATAACGGGAGCGCCTCGCGAGCAGTACTTC
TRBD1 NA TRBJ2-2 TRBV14 CATKAGQGNTGELFF TGTGCCACGAAAGCGGGACAGGGGAACACCGGGGAGCTGTTTTTT
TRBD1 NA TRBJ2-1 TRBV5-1 CATSRDRGRNEQFF TGCGCCACCTCCCGGGACAGGGGAAGAAATGAGCAGTTCTTC
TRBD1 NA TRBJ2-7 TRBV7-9 CASSLGGDRGYEQYF TGTGCCAGCAGCTTAGGGGGGGACAGGGGGTACGAGCAGTACTTC
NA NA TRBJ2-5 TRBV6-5 CASSYSPRGQETQYF TGTGCCAGCAGTTACTCTCCGAGGGGGCAAGAGACCCAGTACTTC
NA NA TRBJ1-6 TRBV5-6 CASSLARDFHNSPLHF TGTGCCAGCAGCTTGGCGAGGGACTTTCATAATTCACCCCTCCACTTT
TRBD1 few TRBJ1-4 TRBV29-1 CSVKDRSNEKLFF TGCAGCGTTAAGGACAGGTCTAATGAAAAACTGTTTTTT
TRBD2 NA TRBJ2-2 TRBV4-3 CASSQVPTSGTNTGELFF TGCGCCAGCAGCCAAGTCCCGACTAGCGGGACGAACACCGGGGAGCTGTTTTTT
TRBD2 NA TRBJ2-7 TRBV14 CASSQPTSGNSYEQYF TGTGCCAGCAGCCAGCCGACTAGCGGTAACTCCTACGAGCAGTACTTC
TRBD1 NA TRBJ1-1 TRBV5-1 CASSLVRRGRTEAFF TGCGCCAGCAGCTTGGTACGCAGGGGGCGGACTGAAGCTTTCTTT
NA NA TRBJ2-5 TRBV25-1 CASSELDWYQETQYF TGTGCCAGCAGTGAATTGGACTGGTACCAAGAGACCCAGTACTTC
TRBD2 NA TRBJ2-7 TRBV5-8 CASSSCGRRYEQYF TGTGCCAGCAGCTCCTGCGGGAGAAGGTACGAGCAGTACTTC
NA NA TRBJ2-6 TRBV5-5 CASSLVSAIPSGGANVLTF TGTGCCAGCAGCTTGGTTAGCGCCATACCTTCTGGAGGGGCCAACGTCCTGACTTTC
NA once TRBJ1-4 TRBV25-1 CASSPHNEKLFF TGTGCCAGCAGTCCCCATAATGAAAAACTGTTTTTT
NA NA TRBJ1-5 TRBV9 CASSVGQDPLDSNQPQHF TGTGCCAGCAGCGTAGGCCAGGATCCCCTCGATAGCAATCAGCCCCAGCATTTT